This T cell receptor beta chain was retrieved from a study of blood T cell repertoires in COVID-19. In the study overall: Specimens from acute and convalescent COVID-19 originated in the United States, Italy and Spain.

The assay was immunoSEQ multiplex PCR, and TCRdb's table has in-frame clones only and misses some. The sample consists of about 250,000 clones, 88% of them appearing once. The CDR3 totals 11 residues. The germline V gene has CDR1 LNHDA and CDR2 SQIVND (reference sequence). Trimming took off 8 bases at V and 4 bases at J, with 8 bases between the two ends. This clonotype was sampled from a man of 80 years or more with acute or convalescent COVID-19. The chain has TRBV19 and TRBJ1-1; no reliable D call. The sample was peripheral blood. In DNA form, the CDR3 reads TGTGCCAGTGTGGGCAGCACTGAAGCTTTCTTT. Translating gives CASVGSTEAFF.